This TCR beta chain derives from a study of STAT5B mutations in CD4+ large granular lymphocyte leukemia. Assay used: immunoSEQ multiplex PCR; TCRdb lists only in-frame clones, some missing. The table includes 25,000 to 35,000 clones, 79% detected once. The V gene lost 3 bases and the J gene lost 2 bases, with 14 bases spanning the gap. The CDR3 totals 17 residues. Germline V CDR1 and CDR2: SNHLY, FYNNEI. This TCR came from a human donor in good health. Sequences were obtained from CD4+ T cells from blood buffy coats. The chain carries TRBV2 and TRBJ1-6; D is possibly TRBD1 (6 bases). CDR3 protein: CASSDYRELAYNSPLHF. CDR3 nucleotide sequence: TGTGCCAGCAGTGATTACAGGGAATTGGCCTATAATTCACCCCTCCACTTT.